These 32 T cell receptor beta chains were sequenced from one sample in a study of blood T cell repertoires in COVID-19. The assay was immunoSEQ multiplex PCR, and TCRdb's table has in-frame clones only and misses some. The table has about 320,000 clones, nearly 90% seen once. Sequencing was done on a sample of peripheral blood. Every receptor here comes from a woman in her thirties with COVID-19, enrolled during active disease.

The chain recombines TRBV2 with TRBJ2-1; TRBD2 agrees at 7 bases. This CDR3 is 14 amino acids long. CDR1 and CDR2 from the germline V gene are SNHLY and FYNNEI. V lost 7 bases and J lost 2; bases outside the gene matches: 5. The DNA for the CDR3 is TGTGCCAGCACCCAGCGGGGTGCCTACAATGAGCAGTTCTTC. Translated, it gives CASTQRGAYNEQFF.

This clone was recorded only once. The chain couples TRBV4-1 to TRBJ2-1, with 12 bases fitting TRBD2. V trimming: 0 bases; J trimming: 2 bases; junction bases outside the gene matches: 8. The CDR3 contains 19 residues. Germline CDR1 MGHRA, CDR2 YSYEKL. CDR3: CASSQELTSGGSPYNEQFF. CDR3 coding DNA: TGCGCCAGCAGCCAAGAATTGACTAGCGGGGGTTCCCCCTACAATGAGCAGTTCTTC.

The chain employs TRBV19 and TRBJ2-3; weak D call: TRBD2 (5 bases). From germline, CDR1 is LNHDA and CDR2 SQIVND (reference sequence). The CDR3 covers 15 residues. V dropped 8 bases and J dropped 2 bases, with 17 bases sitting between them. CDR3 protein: CASGSSGSPTDTQYF. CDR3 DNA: TGTGCCAGTGGCTCCAGCGGTTCCCCCACAGATACGCAGTATTTT.

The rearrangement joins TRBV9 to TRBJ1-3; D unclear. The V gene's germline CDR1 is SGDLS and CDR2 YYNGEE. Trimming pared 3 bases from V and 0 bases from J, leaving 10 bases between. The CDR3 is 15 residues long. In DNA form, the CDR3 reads TGTGCCAGCAGCGCGATTCGGGGCTCTGGAAACACCATATATTTT. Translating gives CASSAIRGSGNTIYF.

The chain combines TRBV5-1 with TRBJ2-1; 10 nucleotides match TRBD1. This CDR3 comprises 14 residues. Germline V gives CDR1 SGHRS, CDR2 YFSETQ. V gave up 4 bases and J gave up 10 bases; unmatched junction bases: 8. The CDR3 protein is CASSPGDRGGEQFF. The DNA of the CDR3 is TGCGCCAGCAGCCCGGGGGACAGGGGAGGGGAGCAGTTCTTC.

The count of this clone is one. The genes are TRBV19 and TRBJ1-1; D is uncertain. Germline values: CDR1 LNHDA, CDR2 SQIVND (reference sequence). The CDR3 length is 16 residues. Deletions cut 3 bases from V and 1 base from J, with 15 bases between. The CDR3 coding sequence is TGTGCCAGTAGTATCCTTTCTGGACTGAGGAACACTGAAGCTTTCTTT. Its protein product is CASSILSGLRNTEAFF.

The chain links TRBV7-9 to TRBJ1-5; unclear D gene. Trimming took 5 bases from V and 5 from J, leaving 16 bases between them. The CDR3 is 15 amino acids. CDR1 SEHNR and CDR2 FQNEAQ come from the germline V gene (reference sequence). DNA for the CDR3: TGTGCCAGCAGCCCAGGAGGGAGCAGTCATCAGCCCCAGCATTTT. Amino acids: CASSPGGSSHQPQHF.

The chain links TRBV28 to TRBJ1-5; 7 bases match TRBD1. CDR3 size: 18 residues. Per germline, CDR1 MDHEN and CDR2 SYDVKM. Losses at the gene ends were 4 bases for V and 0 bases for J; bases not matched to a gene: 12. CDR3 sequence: CASSSDRDYRYSNQPQHF. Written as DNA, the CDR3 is TGTGCCAGCAGTTCAGACAGGGATTACCGTTATAGCAATCAGCCCCAGCATTTT.

CDR3 nucleotides: TGCGCCAGCAAGCAGGCTAGCGGGCCTACCGGGGAGCTGTTTTTT. Protein: CASKQASGPTGELFF. V is TRBV5-1 and J is TRBJ2-2, with TRBD2 matching 8 bases. CDR1 is SGHRS and CDR2 is YFSETQ in the germline V gene. This CDR3 contains 15 residues. Trimming cost V 6 bases and J 5 bases; bases outside gene matches: 9. Full variable domain (missing parts from reference TRBV5-1 and TRBJ2-2): KAGVTQTPRYLIKTRGQQVTLSCSPISGHRSVSWYQQTPGQGLQFLFEYFSETQRNKGNFPGRFSGRQFSNSRSEMNVSTLELGDSALYLCASKQASGPTGELFFGEGSRLTVL.

The CDR3 reads CASSSTGGGQPQHF. The CDR3 nucleotides read TGCGCCAGCAGCTCAACTGGGGGGGGTCAGCCCCAGCATTTT. This chain uses TRBV5-1 with TRBJ1-5; D is perhaps TRBD1 (5 bases). V was shortened by 3 bases and J by 6 bases, with 13 bases between the two germline ends. Germline assignment: CDR1 SGHRS and CDR2 YFSETQ. The CDR3 loop spans 14 amino acids.

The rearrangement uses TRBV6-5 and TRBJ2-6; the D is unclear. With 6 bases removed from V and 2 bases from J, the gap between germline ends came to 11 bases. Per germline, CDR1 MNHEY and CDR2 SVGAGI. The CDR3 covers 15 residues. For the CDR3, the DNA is TGTGCCAGCAGCTTGTTTATAACTGGGGCCAACGTCCTGACTTTC. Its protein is CASSLFITGANVLTF.

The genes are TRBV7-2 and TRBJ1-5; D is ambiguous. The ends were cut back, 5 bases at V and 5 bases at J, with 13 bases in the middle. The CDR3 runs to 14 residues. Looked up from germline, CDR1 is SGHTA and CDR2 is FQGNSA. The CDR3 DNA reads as TGTGCCAGCAGCCCCACGGTGAACGATCAGCCCCAGCATTTT. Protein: CASSPTVNDQPQHF.

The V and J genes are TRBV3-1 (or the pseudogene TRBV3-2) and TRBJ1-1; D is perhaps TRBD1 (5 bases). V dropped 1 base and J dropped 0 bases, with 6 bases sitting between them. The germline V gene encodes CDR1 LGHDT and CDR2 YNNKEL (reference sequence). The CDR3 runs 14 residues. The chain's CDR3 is CASSQAGLNTEAFF. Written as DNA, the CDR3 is TGTGCCAGCAGCCAAGCAGGGTTGAACACTGAAGCTTTCTTT.

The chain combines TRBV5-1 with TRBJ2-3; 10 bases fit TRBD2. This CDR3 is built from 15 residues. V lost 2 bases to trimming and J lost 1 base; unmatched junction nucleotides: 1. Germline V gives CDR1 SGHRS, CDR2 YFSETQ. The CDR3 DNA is TGCGCCAGCAGCTTAAGCGGGGGGGGCACAGATACGCAGTATTTT. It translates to CASSLSGGGTDTQYF.

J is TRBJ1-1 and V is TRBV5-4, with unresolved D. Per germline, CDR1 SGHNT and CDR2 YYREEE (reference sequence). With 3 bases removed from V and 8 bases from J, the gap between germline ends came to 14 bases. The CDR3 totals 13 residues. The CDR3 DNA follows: TGTGCCAGCAGCTGGGTTTCGGGGAGGGAAGCTTTCTTT. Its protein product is CASSWVSGREAFF.

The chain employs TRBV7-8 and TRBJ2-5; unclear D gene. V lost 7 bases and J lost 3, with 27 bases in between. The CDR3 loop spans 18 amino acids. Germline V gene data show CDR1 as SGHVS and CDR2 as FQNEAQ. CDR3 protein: CASTEKRSPSTPKETQYF. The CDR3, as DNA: TGTGCCAGCACCGAAAAAAGGAGCCCATCCACCCCCAAAGAGACCCAGTACTTC.

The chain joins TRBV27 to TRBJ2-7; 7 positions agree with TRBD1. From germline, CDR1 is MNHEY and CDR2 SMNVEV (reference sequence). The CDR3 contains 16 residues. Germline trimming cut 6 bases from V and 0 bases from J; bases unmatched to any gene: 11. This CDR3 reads CASSLGKGAGSYEQYF. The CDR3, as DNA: TGTGCCAGCAGCCTCGGGAAGGGGGCCGGCTCCTACGAGCAGTACTTC.

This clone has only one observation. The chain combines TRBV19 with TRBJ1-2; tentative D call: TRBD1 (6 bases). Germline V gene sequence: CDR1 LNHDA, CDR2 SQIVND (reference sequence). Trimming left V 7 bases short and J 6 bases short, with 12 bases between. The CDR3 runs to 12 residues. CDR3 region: CASKGDVNGYTF. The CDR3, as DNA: TGTGCCAGTAAGGGGGACGTAAATGGCTACACCTTC.

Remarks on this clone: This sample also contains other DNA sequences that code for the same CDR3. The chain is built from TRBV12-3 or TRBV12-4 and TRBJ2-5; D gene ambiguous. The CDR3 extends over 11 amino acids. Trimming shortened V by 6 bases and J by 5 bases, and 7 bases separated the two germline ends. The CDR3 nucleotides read TGTGCCAGCAGCCTCAGGGAGACCCAGTACTTC. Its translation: CASSLRETQYF.

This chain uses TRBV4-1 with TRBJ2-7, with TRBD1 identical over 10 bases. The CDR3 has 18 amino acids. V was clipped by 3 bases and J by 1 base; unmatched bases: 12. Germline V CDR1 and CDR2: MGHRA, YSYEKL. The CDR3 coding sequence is TGCGCCAGCAGCCAGGATTTATCGACAGGGGGCCTGTCCTACGAGCAGTACTTC. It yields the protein CASSQDLSTGGLSYEQYF.

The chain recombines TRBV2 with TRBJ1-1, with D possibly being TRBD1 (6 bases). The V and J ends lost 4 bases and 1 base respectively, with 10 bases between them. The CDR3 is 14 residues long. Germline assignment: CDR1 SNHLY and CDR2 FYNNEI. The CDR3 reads CASSGETGNTEAFF. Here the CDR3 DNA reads TGTGCCAGCAGTGGTGAGACAGGGAACACTGAAGCTTTCTTT.

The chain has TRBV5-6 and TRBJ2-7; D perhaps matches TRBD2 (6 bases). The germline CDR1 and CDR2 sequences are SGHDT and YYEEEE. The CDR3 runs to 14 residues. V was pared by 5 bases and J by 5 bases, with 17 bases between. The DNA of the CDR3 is TGTGCCAGCAGGAGGGACTCCACTCCTAACGAGCAGTACTTC. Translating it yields CASRRDSTPNEQYF.

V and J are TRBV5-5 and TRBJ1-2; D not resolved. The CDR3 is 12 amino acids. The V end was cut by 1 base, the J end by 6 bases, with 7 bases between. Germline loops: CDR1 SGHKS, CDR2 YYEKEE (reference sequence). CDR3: CASSLIGDGYTF. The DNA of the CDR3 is TGTGCCAGCAGCTTGATCGGGGATGGCTACACCTTC.

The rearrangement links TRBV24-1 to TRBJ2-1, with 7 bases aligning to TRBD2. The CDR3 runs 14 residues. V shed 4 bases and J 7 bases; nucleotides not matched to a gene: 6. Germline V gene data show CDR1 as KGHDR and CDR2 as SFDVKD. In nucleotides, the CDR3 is TGTGCCACCAGTGACAAGGGAGCGGGGAATGAGCAGTTCTTC. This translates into CATSDKGAGNEQFF.

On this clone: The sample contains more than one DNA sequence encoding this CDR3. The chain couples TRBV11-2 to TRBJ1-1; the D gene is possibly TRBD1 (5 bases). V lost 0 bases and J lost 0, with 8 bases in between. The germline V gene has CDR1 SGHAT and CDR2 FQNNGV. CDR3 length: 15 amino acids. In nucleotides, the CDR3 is TGTGCCAGCAGCTTAGACAGGGCCATGAACACTGAAGCTTTCTTT. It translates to CASSLDRAMNTEAFF.

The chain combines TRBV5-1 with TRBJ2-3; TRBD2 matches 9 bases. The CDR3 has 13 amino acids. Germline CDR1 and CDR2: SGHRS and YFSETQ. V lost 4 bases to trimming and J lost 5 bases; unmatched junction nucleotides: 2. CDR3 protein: CASSISGGDTQYF. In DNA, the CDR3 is TGCGCCAGCAGCATTAGCGGGGGAGATACGCAGTATTTT.

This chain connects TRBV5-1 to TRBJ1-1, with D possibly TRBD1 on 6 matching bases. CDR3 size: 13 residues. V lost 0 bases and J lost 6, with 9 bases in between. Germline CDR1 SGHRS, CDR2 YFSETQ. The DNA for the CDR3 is TGCGCCAGCAGCTTGGGACCAGGGGCTGAAGCTTTCTTT. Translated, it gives CASSLGPGAEAFF. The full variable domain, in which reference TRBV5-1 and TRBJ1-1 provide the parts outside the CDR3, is KAGVTQTPRYLIKTRGQQVTLSCSPISGHRSVSWYQQTPGQGLQFLFEYFSETQRNKGNFPGRFSGRQFSNSRSEMNVSTLELGDSALYLCASSLGPGAEAFFGQGTRLTVV.

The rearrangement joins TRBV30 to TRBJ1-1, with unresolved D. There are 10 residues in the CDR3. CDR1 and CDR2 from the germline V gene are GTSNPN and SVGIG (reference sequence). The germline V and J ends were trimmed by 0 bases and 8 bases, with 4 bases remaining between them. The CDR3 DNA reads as TGTGCCTGGAGTGTAATAGAAGCTTTCTTT. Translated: CAWSVIEAFF.

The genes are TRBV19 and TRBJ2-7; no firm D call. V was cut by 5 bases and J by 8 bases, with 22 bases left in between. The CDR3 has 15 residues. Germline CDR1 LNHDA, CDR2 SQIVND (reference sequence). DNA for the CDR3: TGTGCCAGTAGTCTCGTGTATAGAGGCTACGTCCAGCAGTACTTC. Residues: CASSLVYRGYVQQYF.

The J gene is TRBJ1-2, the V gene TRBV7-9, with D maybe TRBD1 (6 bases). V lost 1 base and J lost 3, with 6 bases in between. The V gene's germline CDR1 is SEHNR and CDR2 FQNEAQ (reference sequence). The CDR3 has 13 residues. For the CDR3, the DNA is TGTGCCAGCAGCTTAGGACAGGACTATGGCTACACCTTC. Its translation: CASSLGQDYGYTF.

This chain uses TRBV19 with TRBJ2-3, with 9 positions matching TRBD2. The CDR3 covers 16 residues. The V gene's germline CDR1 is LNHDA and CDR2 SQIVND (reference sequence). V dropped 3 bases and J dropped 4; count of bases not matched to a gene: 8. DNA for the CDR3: TGTGCCAGTAGTATGTTCGGACTAGCGATCGCAGATACGCAGTATTTT. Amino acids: CASSMFGLAIADTQYF.

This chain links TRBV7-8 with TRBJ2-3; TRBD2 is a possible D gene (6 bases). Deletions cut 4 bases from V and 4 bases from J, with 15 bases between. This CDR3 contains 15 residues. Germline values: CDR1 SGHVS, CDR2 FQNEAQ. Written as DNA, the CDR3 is TGTGCCAGCAGCTCGCCGGGCGGGGAAGCAGATACGCAGTATTTT. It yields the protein CASSSPGGEADTQYF.